This T cell receptor beta chain was profiled in a study of control samples from healthy donors and cancer patients. This clone appeared once. Produced via immunoSEQ multiplex PCR; TCRdb's table is partial and in-frame only. Of around 97,000 clones listed, around 89% are singletons. V lost 6 bases to trimming and J lost 7 bases; unmatched junction nucleotides: 5. Germline V gene lookup returns CDR1 SEHNR and CDR2 FQNEAQ (reference sequence). The CDR3 is 13 amino acids. The sample consisted of PBMCs. The J gene is TRBJ1-2, the V gene TRBV7-9, with 10 bases aligning to TRBD1. The sequence was collected from a man aged 55 to 70 with lung cancer. CDR3 loop: CASSPGQGVGYTF. CDR3 nucleotide sequence: TGTGCCAGCAGTCCAGGACAGGGGGTTGGCTACACCTTC.